There are a few counts of the clone carrying this TCR beta chain. As yet, its antigen is unknown. The length of the CDR3 is 15 residues. Germline V CDR1 and CDR2: DFQATT, SNEGSKA (reference sequence). Trimming cost V 1 base and J 5 bases, with 17 bases left between them. This specimen comes from a study of T cells in Graves' hyperthyroidism and ophthalmopathy. In the study overall: Peripheral blood was secured at the point of initial diagnosis, before any treatment. Regarding the study as a whole: It was a median 6.5 months before onset that the model predicted ophthalmopathy.

Amplification of TCR beta CDR3 regions used RNA as the template. The HTBI set primed first-round TCR CDR3 RT-PCR. Each CDR3 protein is one row after TCRdb ran MiXCR on the multiplex PCR reads. The sample carries a few hundred thousand distinct CDR3 sequences, about 14% recorded once. PBMCs were derived from roughly 10 ml fresh peripheral blood. The sequence was collected from a young woman with Graves' ophthalmopathy. The chain is built from TRBV20-1 and TRBJ2-5; no definite D call. The specimen sequenced was blood. The CDR3 loop reads CSARAPLGSRETQYF. The DNA of the CDR3 is TGCAGTGCTAGAGCCCCTTTGGGGTCCAGGGAGACCCAGTACTTC.